The 13 T cell receptor beta chains reported below all come from one sample, sequenced in a study of response to subunit inactivated influenza vaccine. TCRdb re-called the RT-PCR reads through MiXCR, storing one row per CDR3 protein. The sample contains a few hundred thousand distinct CDR3 sequences, more than 9% of which appear only once. The sample in question was non-naive T cells sorted from PBMCs, obtained 14 to 15 days before vaccination. The source of these receptors is a man aged 50-60 years who received an inactivated influenza vaccine.

This clonotype was detected ten times or more. This chain joins TRBV5-1 and TRBJ2-7; 7 bases align to TRBD1. CDR1 and CDR2 from the germline V gene are SGHRS and YFSETQ. The CDR3 totals 13 residues. Trimming took 7 bases from V and 2 from J; bases not matched to a gene: 6. The CDR3 reads CASHGTETYEQYF. CDR3 nucleotide sequence: TGCGCCAGCCACGGGACAGAGACCTACGAGCAGTACTTC. Based on the CDR3 plus reference TRBV5-1 and TRBJ2-7, the full variable domain is KAGVTQTPRYLIKTRGQQVTLSCSPISGHRSVSWYQQTPGQGLQFLFEYFSETQRNKGNFPGRFSGRQFSNSRSEMNVSTLELGDSALYLCASHGTETYEQYFGPGTRLTVT.

The chain joins TRBV20-1 to TRBJ2-1; 8 bases align to TRBD2. The germline V gene encodes CDR1 DFQATT and CDR2 SNEGSKA (reference sequence). The junction had 8 bases not matched to a gene; V was cut back by 3 bases and J by 1 base. CDR3 length: 16 residues. This CDR3 reads CSASPQGLGSYNEQFF. DNA of the CDR3: TGCAGTGCTAGCCCTCAGGGACTAGGGTCCTACAATGAGCAGTTCTTC.

This clonotype was counted only a few times. The V and J genes are TRBV20-1 and TRBJ2-5; D might be TRBD1 or TRBD2, each matching 5 bases. The length of the CDR3 is 12 residues. Trimming cost V 6 bases and J 5 bases, with 13 bases left between them. The germline CDR1 and CDR2 sequences are DFQATT and SNEGSKA (reference sequence). CDR3 DNA: TGCAGTGCAGAACGGGGCGGGGAGACCCAGTACTTC. This sequence encodes CSAERGGETQYF.

This clonotype was picked up many times. The chain carries TRBV20-1 and TRBJ2-5; D is unclear. In germline, CDR1 is DFQATT, CDR2 SNEGSKA (reference sequence). CDR3 length equals 13 residues. V was pared by 6 bases and J by 1 base, with 12 bases between. DNA of the CDR3: TGCAGTGCGCTCTCCTGGGGCCAAGAGACCCAGTACTTC. Encoded protein: CSALSWGQETQYF.

V and J are TRBV6-2 or TRBV6-3 and TRBJ2-2; 9 nucleotides match TRBD2. Trimming at V came to 5 bases and at J to 0 bases, leaving 16 bases not matched to a gene. The CDR3 sequence is 20 residues long. Germline V gene lookup returns CDR1 MNHEY and CDR2 SVGEGT. DNA for the CDR3: TGTGCCAGCAGTACCGACGAGAGCGGGGGGACCGGTGCGAACACCGGGGAGCTGTTTTTT. Translating gives CASSTDESGGTGANTGELFF.

This clonotype was counted ten times or more. The chain recombines TRBV9 with TRBJ1-5; D is unresolved. Trimming pared 0 bases from V and 4 bases from J, leaving 11 bases between. The CDR3 spans 15 residues. Germline CDR1 is SGDLS and CDR2 is YYNGEE. DNA of the CDR3: TGTGCCAGCAGCGTAGCTCCAGGAGCGAATCAGCCCCAGCATTTT. Translation gives CASSVAPGANQPQHF.

The CDR3: CASSLGLAGILGNEQFF. As DNA, the CDR3 is TGTGCCAGCAGTTTAGGACTAGCGGGGATCCTAGGGAATGAGCAGTTCTTC. The chain uses TRBV28 and TRBJ2-1, with 12 bases that match TRBD2. This CDR3 is built from 17 residues. The germline V gene encodes CDR1 MDHEN and CDR2 SYDVKM. With V trimmed by 2 bases and J by 7 bases, 9 bases remained unmatched.

The chain uses TRBV7-9 and TRBJ2-7, with a tentative D call TRBD2 (6 bases). From germline, CDR1 is SEHNR and CDR2 FQNEAQ (reference sequence). This CDR3 has 12 residues. V shed 2 bases and J shed 6 bases, with 8 bases lying between them. CDR3 protein: CASSLSGLEQYF. In DNA, the CDR3 is TGTGCCAGCAGCTTAAGCGGGCTCGAGCAGTACTTC.

The genes are TRBV4-2 and TRBJ2-5; 7 nucleotides align to TRBD2. This CDR3 spans 14 amino acids. V shed 1 base and J 4 bases; nucleotides not matched to a gene: 3. Germline CDR1 LGHNA, CDR2 YNFKEQ. For the CDR3, the DNA is TGTGCCAGCAGCCAAGGTGGGGGGGGAGAGACCCAGTACTTC. This sequence encodes CASSQGGGGETQYF.

There are a few counts of this clonotype. This chain joins TRBV7-9 and TRBJ1-1; D gene unclear. Germline loops: CDR1 SEHNR, CDR2 FQNEAQ (reference sequence). Trimming stripped 5 bases from V and 1 base from J, with 14 bases between. The CDR3 spans 15 residues. The CDR3: CASSPSGRGNTEAFF. CDR3 DNA sequence: TGTGCCAGCAGCCCGAGTGGAAGAGGGAACACTGAAGCTTTCTTT.

This clonotype was seen a handful of times. This chain links TRBV7-9 with TRBJ2-2; D not certain. Looked up from germline, CDR1 is SEHNR and CDR2 is FQNEAQ (reference sequence). The V and J ends lost 2 bases and 1 base respectively, with 11 bases between them. The CDR3 consists of 16 residues. The CDR3 loop reads CASSLRQALNTGELFF. In DNA form, the CDR3 reads TGTGCCAGCAGCTTACGGCAGGCCCTGAACACCGGGGAGCTGTTTTTT.

Ten or more counts support this clonotype. The chain is built from TRBV20-1 and TRBJ2-5; 12 bases align to TRBD2. Germline CDR1 and CDR2: DFQATT and SNEGSKA (reference sequence). V was clipped by 5 bases and J by 1 base; unmatched bases: 2. The CDR3 contains 14 residues. The CDR3 here is CSAGGLAGQETQYF. Written as DNA, the CDR3 is TGCAGTGCTGGGGGACTAGCGGGCCAAGAGACCCAGTACTTC.

V gene TRBV6-1 combines with J gene TRBJ1-1, with D hard to call. The CDR3 runs to 14 residues. Between the trimmed V and J ends, which lost 6 bases and 1 base, there was a span of 12 bases. The germline CDR1 and CDR2 sequences are MNHNS and SASEGT. The CDR3 region is CASSLAGENTEAFF. CDR3 sequence (DNA): TGTGCCAGCAGCCTCGCCGGGGAGAACACTGAAGCTTTCTTT.